This TCR beta chain was sequenced for a study of T-cell reconstitution after alpha-beta-depleted transplantation in children. Overall study results and limits: Once a year had passed after transplant, T-cell counts and diversity came mostly from newly produced T cells. Where alpha-beta T cells came from about two months after transplant was reportedly several hundred expanded graft clones. For some patients, TCRbeta diversity was high at day 60 because of recipient T cells and thymic progenitors that survived.

On this clonotype itself: Its specificity is unknown.

Unique molecular identifiers were incorporated during preparation of the TCRbeta library. TCRdb called the PCR reads again in MiXCR, with one record for every CDR3 protein. The sample records some 550,000 distinct CDR3 sequences, 23% being singletons. V was shortened by 4 bases and J by 4 bases, with 11 bases between the two germline ends. Germline CDR1 reads SEHNR; CDR2 reads FQNEAQ (reference sequence). This CDR3 has 15 residues. The receptor's source is a boy under two years old who had a stem cell transplant for acute myeloid leukemia, so the T cells may come from the graft donor. This sequence joins TRBV7-9 and TRBJ2-6, with D perhaps given as TRBD1 or TRBD2 (5 bases each). Sequencing was performed on PBMCs, mostly from graft donor cells, taken 360 days after TCRalphabeta/CD19-depleted stem cell transplant. This chain's CDR3 is CASSSPGTGANVLTF. The CDR3 coding sequence is TGTGCCAGCAGCTCCCCAGGGACCGGGGCCAACGTCCTGACTTTC.